The following is a TCR beta chain sequence with its context. Antigen: not known. The sample comes from a study of vaccination effects on CD4 cells after COVID-19. Only in-frame clones appear in the TCRdb table, and some are missing; sequencing was by immunoSEQ multiplex PCR. Here the sample spans 65,000 to 95,000 clones, around 74% being singletons. Expansion of antigen-specific CD4+ T cells with viral peptide pools was carried out by the ViraFEST assay before sequencing. It was after 10 days of culture that CD4+ T cells were isolated. All study participants received two doses of BNT162b2 or mRNA-1273 vaccine. Source: CD4+ T cells from PBMCs cultured with HCoV-OC43 spike peptides, taken after COVID-19 vaccination. The sample's subset: HCoV-OC43 spike overlapping peptide pool stimulation. The TCR originated in a human donor who received a COVID-19 vaccine.

CDR3 sequence reads: CASSLRISGANVLTF. CDR3 coding DNA: TGTGCCAGCAGTCTCCGAATCTCTGGGGCCAACGTCCTGACTTTC. The V and J genes are TRBV6-2 or TRBV6-3 and TRBJ2-6; D is undetermined. Trimming cost V 5 bases and J 0 bases, with 8 bases left between them. The CDR3 loop spans 15 amino acids. The V gene's germline CDR1 is MNHEY and CDR2 SVGEGT.